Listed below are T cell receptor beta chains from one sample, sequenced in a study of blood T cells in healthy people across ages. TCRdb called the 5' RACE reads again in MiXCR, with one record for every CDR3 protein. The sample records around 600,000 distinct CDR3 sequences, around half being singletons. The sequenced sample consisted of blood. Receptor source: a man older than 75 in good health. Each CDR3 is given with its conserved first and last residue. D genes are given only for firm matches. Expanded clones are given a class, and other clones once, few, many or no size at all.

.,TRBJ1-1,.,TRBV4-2,CASSQDQAGDFAFF,TGTGCCAGCAGCCAAGATCAGGCAGGGGATTTCGCTTTCTTT
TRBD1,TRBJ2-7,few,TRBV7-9,CASSLVNRGPPYEQYF,TGTGCCAGCAGCTTAGTGAACAGGGGGCCACCCTACGAGCAGTACTTC
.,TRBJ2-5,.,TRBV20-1,CSANESAGTKTQYF,TGCAGTGCTAATGAGTCGGCAGGCACCAAGACCCAGTACTTC
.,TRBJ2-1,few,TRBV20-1,CSARVGSFYNEQFF,TGCAGTGCTAGAGTCGGGAGCTTTTACAATGAGCAGTTCTTC
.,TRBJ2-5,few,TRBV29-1,CSVLQSEETQYF,TGCAGCGTCCTGCAGAGTGAAGAGACCCAGTACTTC
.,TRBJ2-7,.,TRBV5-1,CASSLGGTAATYEQYF,TGCGCCAGCAGCTTGGGGGGGACGGCTGCGACCTACGAGCAGTACTTC
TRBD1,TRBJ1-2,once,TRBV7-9,CASSPGTEADGYTF,TGTGCCAGCAGCCCCGGGACAGAGGCGGATGGCTACACCTTC
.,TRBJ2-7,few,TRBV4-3,CASSQDPGTPYYEQYF,TGCGCCAGCAGCCAAGACCCAGGGACCCCGTACTACGAGCAGTACTTC
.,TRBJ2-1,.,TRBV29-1,CSAALLSKQFF,TGCAGCGCCGCCCTTCTCTCCAAGCAGTTCTTC
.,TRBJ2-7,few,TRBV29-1,CSVCDGGPDEGGQYF,TGCAGCGTTTGCGACGGGGGCCCGGATGAAGGCGGGCAGTACTTC
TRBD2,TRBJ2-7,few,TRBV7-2,CASSHTSGISYEQYF,TGTGCCAGCAGCCATACTAGCGGGATTTCCTACGAGCAGTACTTC
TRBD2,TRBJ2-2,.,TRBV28,CASSPRPGLAGSGGELFF,TGTGCCAGCAGTCCCAGGCCGGGACTAGCGGGATCAGGTGGGGAGCTGTTTTTT
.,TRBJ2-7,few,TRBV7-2,CASSLGPRAYEQYF,TGTGCCAGCAGCTTAGGTCCCAGGGCGTACGAGCAGTACTTC
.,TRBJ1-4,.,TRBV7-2,CASSNHGKSNEKLFF,TGTGCCAGCAGTAACCACGGAAAATCAAATGAAAAACTGTTTTTT
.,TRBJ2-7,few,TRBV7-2,CASSPRGLPEGFLAYEQYF,TGTGCCAGCAGCCCCCGAGGACTCCCGGAGGGATTTCTAGCCTACGAGCAGTACTTC
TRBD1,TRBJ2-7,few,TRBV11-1,CASSPRQGPLTYEQYF,TGTGCCAGCAGCCCGAGACAGGGACCACTTACCTACGAGCAGTACTTC
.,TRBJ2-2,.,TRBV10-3,CAISEGTGELFF,TGTGCCATCAGTGAGGGCACCGGGGAGCTGTTTTTT
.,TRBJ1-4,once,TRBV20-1,CSARGNEKLFF,TGCAGTGCTAGGGGTAATGAAAAACTGTTTTTT
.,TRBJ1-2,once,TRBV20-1,CSASKGRRGYGYGYTF,TGCAGTGCTAGTAAGGGTCGGAGGGGGTACGGCTATGGCTACACCTTC
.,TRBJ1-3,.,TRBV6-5,CASHSSGGTIYF,TGTGCCAGCCACAGTTCGGGTGGCACCATATATTTT
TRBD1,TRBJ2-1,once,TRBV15,CATSRDGATGNNEQFF,TGTGCCACCAGCAGAGATGGTGCGACAGGGAACAATGAGCAGTTCTTC
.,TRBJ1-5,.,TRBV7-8,CASSLLAFGALGNQPQHF,TGTGCCAGCAGCTTATTGGCATTCGGGGCCCTCGGCAATCAGCCCCAGCATTTT
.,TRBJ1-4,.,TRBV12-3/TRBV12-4,CASSFFEKLFF,TGTGCCAGCAGTTTTTTCGAAAAACTGTTTTTT
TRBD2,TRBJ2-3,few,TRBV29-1,CSILGQGGTDTQYF,TGCAGCATCCTGGGGCAGGGAGGGACAGATACGCAGTATTTT
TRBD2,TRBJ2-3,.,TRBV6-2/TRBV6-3,CASSYTSGGALDTQYF,TGTGCCAGCAGTTACACTAGCGGGGGGGCACTGGATACGCAGTATTTT
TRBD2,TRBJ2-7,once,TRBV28,CASSPPGLAGRQYF,TGTGCCAGCAGCCCACCGGGACTAGCGGGGCGGCAGTACTTC
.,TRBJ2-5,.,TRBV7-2,CASSLGRCVVQETQYF,TGTGCCAGCAGCTTAGGCCGTTGTGTAGTCCAAGAGACCCAGTACTTC
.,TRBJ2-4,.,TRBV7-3,CASSLTPGTPLKQYF,TGTGCCAGCAGCTTAACTCCAGGGACACCCCTCAAGCAGTACTTC
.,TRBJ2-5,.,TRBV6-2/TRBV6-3,CATRTGLASNEQYF,TGTGCCACCAGGACAGGACTAGCTTCCAATGAGCAGTACTTC
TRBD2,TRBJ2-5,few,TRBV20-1,CSARTSGGDSGETQYF,TGCAGTGCTCGGACTAGCGGGGGGGACTCTGGCGAGACCCAGTACTTC
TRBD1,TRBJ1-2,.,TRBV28,CASTPRGLYGYTF,TGTGCCAGCACCCCCAGGGGGCTTTACGGCTACACCTTC